This T cell receptor (beta chain) was retrieved from a study of identical twins. Findings of the study overall: Conclusions leaned on cross-sectional statistical analysis and did not track the same donors over time. In monozygotic twins, models underestimated the sharing of out-of-frame TCR alpha. Beta clonotypes that were abundant in cord blood contained fewer insertions, a pattern absent from memory repertoires.

Unique molecular identifiers were in the cDNA, with template-switch universal primer binding. TCRdb independently ran MiXCR on the 5' RACE reads; one entry per CDR3 protein. This sample has under 350,000 distinct CDR3 sequences, with roughly 8.6% found just once. Looked up from germline, CDR1 is SGHVS and CDR2 is FNYEAQ. The CDR3 sequence is 13 residues long. The ends were cut back, 4 bases at V and 4 bases at J, with 10 bases in the middle. As to this clonotype: What it recognizes is unknown.

The same sample was also studied in work on yellow fever vaccine responses in identical twins.

Specimen: CD8+ T cells sorted from blood. The clonotype comes from a woman aged 18 to 35 in good health. The chain has TRBV7-6 and TRBJ1-1; D gene uncertain. The CDR3 region is CASSSRPGTEAFF. Written as DNA, the CDR3 is TGTGCCAGCAGCTCCCGGCCTGGCACTGAAGCTTTCTTT.